Shown below are 28 T cell receptor beta chains from a single sample sequenced in a study of blood T cells in healthy people across ages. Primed by a sample-barcoded 5' primer and a J-beta primer mix, a second PCR proceeded for about 7 to 11 cycles. One entry per CDR3 protein results from TCRdb running MiXCR on the 5' RACE reads. Of fewer than 1,200,000 distinct CDR3 sequences in the sample, around 27% were seen once. These records were also assigned to another study, of T cells of mothers and their children.

Specimen: blood. All receptors derive from a girl aged 2-10 years in good health.

This rearrangement joins TRBV27 to TRBJ2-3, with 8 bases aligning to TRBD1. Losses at the gene ends were 6 bases for V and 5 bases for J; bases not matched to a gene: 7. CDR1 MNHEY and CDR2 SMNVEV come from the germline V gene (reference sequence). CDR3 length: 14 residues. The CDR3 protein is CASSQTGVVDTQYF. The CDR3 region has the DNA TGTGCCAGCAGCCAGACAGGGGTGGTAGATACGCAGTATTTT.

This clonotype was counted between two and nine times. As DNA, the CDR3 is TGCAGTGCTAGAGGTAAACCCGTCGCCAATTCACCCCTCCACTTT. Residues: CSARGKPVANSPLHF. This chain connects TRBV20-1 to TRBJ1-6; D unclear. The CDR3 contains 15 residues. The V gene lost 1 base and the J gene lost 7 bases, with 14 bases spanning the gap. The germline V gene has CDR1 DFQATT and CDR2 SNEGSKA (reference sequence).

The V gene is TRBV10-3, the J gene TRBJ2-5, with D perhaps matching TRBD2 (5 bases). The CDR3 is 13 amino acids. Germline CDR1 and CDR2: ENHRY and SYGVKD. V shed 7 bases and J shed 1 base, with 10 bases lying between them. CDR3: CAIMGGSQETQYF. CDR3 in DNA: TGTGCCATCATGGGCGGGTCCCAAGAGACCCAGTACTTC.

The V gene is TRBV24-1, the J gene TRBJ1-1; no firm D call. Germline V gives CDR1 KGHDR, CDR2 SFDVKD. The CDR3 sequence is 13 residues long. V was cut by 7 bases and J by 0 bases, with 8 bases left in between. CDR3 bases: TGTGCCACCAGACAAGGCATGAACACTGAAGCTTTCTTT. Protein product: CATRQGMNTEAFF.

There are a few counts of this clonotype. The rearrangement uses TRBV5-1 and TRBJ2-3; D uncertain. The CDR3 is made up of 13 amino acids. Germline CDR1 is SGHRS and CDR2 is YFSETQ. The V gene lost 0 bases and the J gene lost 5 bases, with 7 bases spanning the gap. The CDR3 region has the DNA TGCGCCAGCAGCTTGGGGTTAGAAGATACGCAGTATTTT. It translates to CASSLGLEDTQYF.

This clonotype appeared a few times. The V gene is TRBV11-2, the J gene TRBJ2-7; either TRBD1 or TRBD2 may fit D (5 bases each). The CDR3 is 14 amino acids. V gave up 7 bases and J gave up 3 bases, with 16 bases separating them. Looked up from germline, CDR1 is SGHAT and CDR2 is FQNNGV. The chain's CDR3 is CASMGLWGDYEQYF. CDR3 DNA sequence: TGTGCCAGCATGGGGCTGTGGGGAGACTACGAGCAGTACTTC.

This clonotype has just a few counts. DNA of the CDR3: TGTGCCAGCAGCACTTACCGGGACGATGGAAACACCATATATTTT. Amino acid sequence: CASSTYRDDGNTIYF. The chain employs TRBV11-2 and TRBJ1-3, with a tentative D call TRBD1 (5 bases). This CDR3 is 15 amino acids long. Trimming shortened V by 5 bases and J by 3 bases, and 14 bases separated the two germline ends. The germline gives CDR1 SGHAT, CDR2 FQNNGV.

This clonotype was counted between two and nine times. J is TRBJ2-4 and V is TRBV6-1; 14 bases align to TRBD2. This CDR3 contains 18 residues. Germline CDR1 reads MNHNS; CDR2 reads SASEGT. V shed 8 bases, J shed 0 bases, and the junction held 9 bases outside the gene matches. In DNA form, the CDR3 reads TGTGCCAGCGGGGGGACTAGCGGGGGATCTCTAGCCAAAAACATTCAGTACTTC. As protein: CASGGTSGGSLAKNIQYF.

J is TRBJ1-2 and V is TRBV27; D is perhaps TRBD1 (6 bases). The CDR3 sequence is 15 residues long. Per the germline V gene, CDR1 is MNHEY and CDR2 is SMNVEV (reference sequence). The germline V and J ends were trimmed by 5 bases and 4 bases, with 17 bases remaining between them. The CDR3 DNA reads as TGTGCCAGCAGTCATGATAACAGGGTCTCCTATGGCTACACCTTC. It specifies CASSHDNRVSYGYTF.

The chain employs TRBV6-6 and TRBJ1-1; the D is unclear. CDR3 size: 10 residues. CDR1 is MNHNY and CDR2 is SVGAGI in the germline V gene (reference sequence). The DNA for the CDR3 is TGTTCTTCAGGGAACACTGAAGCTTTCTTT. Translation: CSSGNTEAFF.

The chain couples TRBV4-1 to TRBJ1-4, with a tentative D call TRBD1 (5 bases). V lost 5 bases and J lost 7, with 17 bases in between. CDR1 MGHRA and CDR2 YSYEKL come from the germline V gene. The CDR3 totals 15 residues. The CDR3 sequence is CASSFPGPRVEKLFF. CDR3 in DNA: TGCGCCAGCAGCTTCCCGGGACCCAGGGTTGAAAAACTGTTTTTT.

The rearrangement uses TRBV7-2 and TRBJ2-5; 13 nucleotides agree with TRBD2. The tail of the sequence fits TRBJ2-7 better, so the J call may be wrong. Germline V gives CDR1 SGHTA, CDR2 FQGNSA. The CDR3 length is 17 residues. The CDR3 protein is CAITGTSGNRSSYEQYF. The CDR3 DNA sequence: TGTGCCATCACAGGGACTAGCGGGAACCGAAGCTCCTACGAGCAGTACTTC.

The chain has TRBV29-1 and TRBJ2-6; D is perhaps TRBD2 (5 bases). The CDR3 has 16 amino acids. Germline V CDR1 and CDR2: SQVTM, ANQGSEA. V gave up 5 bases and J gave up 0 bases, with 14 bases separating them. The CDR3 spells CSVPGLPHSGANVLTF. CDR3 DNA sequence: TGCAGCGTTCCCGGACTGCCCCACTCTGGGGCCAACGTCCTGACTTTC.

This clonotype has a handful of counts. The chain is built from TRBV6-2 or TRBV6-3 and TRBJ1-5; no firm D call. The CDR3 consists of 14 residues. CDR1 MNHEY and CDR2 SVGEGT come from the germline V gene. Trimming removed 6 bases from V and 4 bases from J, with 13 bases in between. The CDR3 spells CASRPLYSNQPQHF. CDR3 bases: TGTGCCAGCAGACCCTTATATTCTAATCAGCCCCAGCATTTT.

Regarding this clonotype: One end of the junction fails to match germline, which may point to a read error. The chain carries TRBV6-2 or TRBV6-3 and TRBJ2-1; 10 nucleotides match TRBD2. CDR3 size: 15 residues. CDR1 is MNHEY, CDR2 SVGEGT, per germline. This CDR3 reads CASSSIAGGLREQFF. The CDR3 bases are TGTGCCAGTAGTTCGATAGCGGGGGGATTACGAGAGCAGTTCTTC.

This clonotype was seen a handful of times. V is TRBV11-2 and J is TRBJ2-5; D unresolved. Trimming took off 5 bases at V and 2 bases at J, with 15 bases between the two ends. This CDR3 region has 15 residues. Germline assignment: CDR1 SGHAT and CDR2 FQNNGV. The CDR3, as DNA: TGTGCCAGCAGCCACAGCCTGTTCAGTCAAGAGACCCAGTACTTC. It yields the protein CASSHSLFSQETQYF.

The V gene is TRBV5-5, the J gene TRBJ2-1, with 7 bases that match TRBD1. V was pared by 0 bases and J by 2 bases, with 2 bases of the junction left unmatched. The germline gives CDR1 SGHKS, CDR2 YYEKEE (reference sequence). The CDR3 contains 15 residues. The DNA of the CDR3 is TGTGCCAGCAGCTTGGAAGGGGGCGCCTACAATGAGCAGTTCTTC. Its protein is CASSLEGGAYNEQFF.

The V gene is TRBV7-9, the J gene TRBJ2-2, with D tentatively TRBD1 (6 bases). The V end lost 8 bases, the J end lost 6 bases, and 16 bases lay between the germline ends. The CDR3 length is 14 residues. The germline gives CDR1 SEHNR, CDR2 FQNEAQ (reference sequence). CDR3 nucleotide sequence: TGTGCCAGCCGAAAGGGGGAAGGCGCCGGGGAGCTGTTTTTT. This gives the protein CASRKGEGAGELFF. Looking up the rest from reference TRBV7-9 and TRBJ2-2 gives the full variable domain: DTGVSQNPRHKITKRGQNVTFRCDPISEHNRLYWYRQTLGQGPEFLTYFQNEAQLEKSRLLSDRFSAERPKGSFSTLEIQRTEQGDSAMYLCASRKGEGAGELFFGEGSRLTVL.

The chain links TRBV14 to TRBJ1-1, with unresolved D. CDR1 SGHDN and CDR2 FVKESK come from the germline V gene. The CDR3 loop spans 14 amino acids. The V gene lost 2 bases and the J gene lost 0 bases, with 7 bases spanning the gap. The CDR3 spells CASSQWVMNTEAFF. Here the CDR3 DNA reads TGTGCCAGCAGCCAATGGGTCATGAACACTGAAGCTTTCTTT.

The chain employs TRBV12-3 or TRBV12-4 and TRBJ2-4, with 13 bases identical to TRBD2. Trimming took 7 bases from V and 13 from J; bases not matched to a gene: 4. The CDR3 extends over 12 amino acids. The CDR3 protein is CASIGLAGVQYF. The CDR3 coding sequence is TGTGCCAGCATCGGACTAGCGGGAGTACAGTACTTC.

The chain employs TRBV20-1 and TRBJ2-7, with 9 bases that match TRBD2. Per germline, CDR1 DFQATT and CDR2 SNEGSKA (reference sequence). The CDR3 is 15 amino acids. V gave up 1 base and J gave up 6 bases; unmatched junction bases: 10. As DNA, the CDR3 is TGCAGTGCTAGAGTTTTAGCGGGAGAGGTAACCGAGCAGTACTTC. Translation: CSARVLAGEVTEQYF.

The chain has TRBV29-1 and TRBJ2-5; the match to TRBD2 covers 7 bases. Germline V gene lookup returns CDR1 SQVTM and CDR2 ANQGSEA. CDR3 length: 15 residues. Losses at the gene ends were 4 bases for V and 4 bases for J; bases not matched to a gene: 12. CDR3 sequence reads: CSVVGGIWTGETQYF. Written as DNA, the CDR3 is TGCAGCGTTGTGGGGGGGATCTGGACGGGAGAGACCCAGTACTTC.

This clonotype was counted many times. The J gene is TRBJ2-5, the V gene TRBV28; possibly TRBD2 for D (7 bases). This CDR3 comprises 13 residues. The V gene's germline CDR1 is MDHEN and CDR2 SYDVKM. Trimming stripped 8 bases from V and 4 bases from J, with 14 bases between. This chain's CDR3 is CASLGGAGETQYF. The CDR3, as DNA: TGTGCCAGCCTGGGGGGGGCAGGAGAGACCCAGTACTTC. The entire variable domain, with the rest obtained from reference TRBV28 and TRBJ2-5, is as follows: DVKVTQSSRYLVKRTGEKVFLECVQDMDHENMFWYRQDPGLGLRLIYFSYDVKMKEKGDIPEGYSVSREKKERFSLILESASTNQTSMYLCASLGGAGETQYFGPGTRLLVL.

The rearrangement links TRBV5-1 to TRBJ1-2; D not resolved. Germline assignment: CDR1 SGHRS and CDR2 YFSETQ. V lost 0 bases, J lost 2 bases, and 8 bases lay in between. The CDR3 has 14 residues. CDR3 sequence (DNA): TGCGCCAGCAGCTTGGAGACTTACAACTATGGCTACACCTTC. Translation: CASSLETYNYGYTF. The whole variable domain, filled in from reference TRBV5-1 and TRBJ1-2, reads KAGVTQTPRYLIKTRGQQVTLSCSPISGHRSVSWYQQTPGQGLQFLFEYFSETQRNKGNFPGRFSGRQFSNSRSEMNVSTLELGDSALYLCASSLETYNYGYTFGSGTRLTVV.

The gene calls are TRBV14 and TRBJ2-5; 11 bases align to TRBD2. V lost 6 bases and J lost 1; bases outside the gene matches: 7. This CDR3 has 16 residues. Germline CDR1 SGHDN, CDR2 FVKESK. This CDR3 reads CASRPTSGEPQETQYF. In DNA form, the CDR3 reads TGTGCCAGCAGACCGACTAGCGGGGAACCCCAAGAGACCCAGTACTTC.

This clonotype has just one count. This chain connects TRBV28 to TRBJ1-6, with D perhaps matching TRBD1 (6 bases). This CDR3 spans 14 amino acids. CDR1 and CDR2 (germline): MDHEN, SYDVKM. The V gene lost 6 bases and the J gene lost 8 bases, with 14 bases spanning the gap. CDR3 residues: CASRPGGGHSPLHF. The CDR3 nucleotides are TGTGCCAGCAGACCCGGAGGGGGGCATTCACCCCTCCACTTT. Full variable domain (missing parts from reference TRBV28 and TRBJ1-6): DVKVTQSSRYLVKRTGEKVFLECVQDMDHENMFWYRQDPGLGLRLIYFSYDVKMKEKGDIPEGYSVSREKKERFSLILESASTNQTSMYLCASRPGGGHSPLHFGNGTRLTVT.

This sequence joins TRBV6-6 and TRBJ2-7; TRBD1 matches at 7 bases. V was clipped by 2 bases and J by 0 bases; unmatched bases: 7. The CDR3 spans 16 residues. In germline, CDR1 is MNHNY, CDR2 SVGAGI (reference sequence). For the CDR3, the DNA is TGTGCCAGCAGTTACCGGTCGGGACAGAGCTCCTACGAGCAGTACTTC. This codes for CASSYRSGQSSYEQYF.

This clonotype has just a few counts. The V gene is TRBV7-9, the J gene TRBJ1-2, with D hard to call. The CDR3 totals 16 residues. V dropped 5 bases and J dropped 4 bases, with 20 bases sitting between them. Germline CDR1 and CDR2: SEHNR and FQNEAQ (reference sequence). CDR3 amino acids: CASSPNTAAPIYGYTF. Here the CDR3 DNA reads TGTGCCAGCAGCCCCAATACGGCAGCCCCTATCTATGGCTACACCTTC.